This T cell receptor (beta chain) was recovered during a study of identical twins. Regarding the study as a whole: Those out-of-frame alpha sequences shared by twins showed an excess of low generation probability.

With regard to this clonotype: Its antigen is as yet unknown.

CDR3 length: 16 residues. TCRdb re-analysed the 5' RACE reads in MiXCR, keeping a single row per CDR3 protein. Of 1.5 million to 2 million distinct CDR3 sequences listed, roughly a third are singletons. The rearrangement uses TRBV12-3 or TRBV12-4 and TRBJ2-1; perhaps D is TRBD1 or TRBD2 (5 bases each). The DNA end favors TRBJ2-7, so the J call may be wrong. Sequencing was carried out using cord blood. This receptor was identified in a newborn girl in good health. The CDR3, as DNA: TGTGCCAGCAGTCCGGGGACCCTGAGCCCCTACAATGAGCAGTACTTC. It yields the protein CASSPGTLSPYNEQYF.